A single sample is the source of the 13 T cell receptor beta chains below, sequenced in a study of somatic mutations in cytotoxic T cells in rheumatoid arthritis. Profiling relied on immunoSEQ multiplex PCR, and the TCRdb table lists in-frame clones only, not all of them. The repertoire holds under 2,500 clones, with around 70% as singletons. Sequenced material: CD8+ T cells sorted from blood, taken at a follow-up visit. These receptors originate from a man between 65 and 79 years old with rheumatoid arthritis.

This chain joins TRBV6-4 and TRBJ2-2; 8 positions match TRBD2. The V and J ends lost 2 bases and 7 bases, in that order; junction bases with no gene match: 12. The germline V gene has CDR1 MRHNA and CDR2 SNTAGT. This CDR3 is 17 amino acids long. The CDR3 sequence: CASSDGFDGRENGELFF. In DNA form, the CDR3 reads TGTGCCAGCAGTGACGGGTTCGACGGGAGGGAAAACGGGGAGCTGTTTTTT.

This clone was picked up a small number of times. This sequence joins TRBV6-1 and TRBJ2-1; 8 nucleotides agree with TRBD2. Germline V gives CDR1 MNHNS, CDR2 SASEGT. Trimming cost V 6 bases and J 8 bases; bases outside gene matches: 9. This CDR3 has 14 residues. CDR3 DNA sequence: TGTGCCAGCAGCCTCTCTAGCGGGTCTGATGAGCAGTTCTTC. It encodes CASSLSSGSDEQFF.

This clone was seen a handful of times. This chain uses TRBV11-2 with TRBJ2-3, with D unresolved. The CDR3 is 12 amino acids. Germline CDR1 reads SGHAT; CDR2 reads FQNNGV. The germline V and J ends were trimmed by 2 bases and 4 bases, with 4 bases remaining between them. CDR3 DNA sequence: TGTGCCAGCAGCTTACTCCCAGATACGCAGTATTTT. Its protein product is CASSLLPDTQYF. Combining the CDR3 with reference TRBV11-2 and TRBJ2-3 gives the whole variable domain EAGVAQSPRYKIIEKRQSVAFWCNPISGHATLYWYQQILGQGPKLLIQFQNNGVVDDSQLPKDRFSAERLKGVDSTLKIQPAKLEDSAVYLCASSLLPDTQYFGPGTRLTVL.

This sequence joins TRBV10-3 and TRBJ2-7; 10 bases are a match to TRBD1. J lost 4 bases, V lost 6 bases, and 3 bases had no gene match. The CDR3 is 13 amino acids. Germline CDR1 and CDR2: ENHRY and SYGVKD. The CDR3: CAISGTGAYEQYF. The CDR3 DNA follows: TGTGCCATCAGCGGGACAGGGGCTTACGAGCAGTACTTC.

The genes are TRBV4-1 and TRBJ1-2, with 12 bases identical to TRBD1. The J segment lost 8 bases and the V segment lost 0 bases, leaving 10 bases of the junction unmatched. There are 17 residues in the CDR3. Looked up from germline, CDR1 is MGHRA and CDR2 is YSYEKL. The CDR3 bases are TGCGCCAGCAGCCAAGATTGGGGGACAGGGGGCGCGGAAGGCTACACCTTC. Translating gives CASSQDWGTGGAEGYTF.

The rearrangement uses TRBV6-1 and TRBJ2-6; D gene uncertain. CDR3 length: 14 amino acids. CDR1 and CDR2 (germline): MNHNS, SASEGT. V was shortened by 4 bases and J by 3 bases, with 7 bases between the two germline ends. CDR3 in DNA: TGTGCCAGCAGTGTGGGGAATGGGGCCAACGTCCTGACTTTC. This translates into CASSVGNGANVLTF.

The count of this clone is one. This chain uses TRBV9 with TRBJ1-2, with 7 bases lining up with TRBD1. CDR1 and CDR2 (germline): SGDLS, YYNGEE. Trimming cost V 7 bases and J 8 bases; bases outside gene matches: 8. CDR3 size: 12 residues. The CDR3 region has the DNA TGTGCCAGCTGGGGGTGGACAGGAGGCTACACCTTC. This sequence encodes CASWGWTGGYTF. The entire variable domain, with the rest obtained from reference TRBV9 and TRBJ1-2, is as follows: DSGVTQTPKHLITATGQRVTLRCSPRSGDLSVYWYQQSLDQGLQFLIQYYNGEERAKGNILERFSAQQFPDLHSELNLSSLELGDSALYFCASWGWTGGYTFGSGTRLTVV.

V and J are TRBV10-3 and TRBJ1-6, with TRBD1 as a possible D gene (5 bases). CDR1 is ENHRY, CDR2 SYGVKD, per germline. V was cut by 3 bases and J by 5 bases, with 14 bases left in between. The CDR3 runs to 16 residues. CDR3 residues: CAISDPQGGDNSPLHF. The CDR3 coding sequence is TGTGCCATCAGTGATCCCCAGGGTGGGGATAATTCACCCCTCCACTTT.

The chain combines TRBV27 with TRBJ2-1; TRBD1 matches at 7 bases. CDR1 and CDR2 from the germline V gene are MNHEY and SMNVEV (reference sequence). V was pared by 6 bases and J by 8 bases, with 13 bases of the junction left unmatched. CDR3 length: 15 amino acids. The CDR3 DNA follows: TGTGCCAGCAGGGGTATACTAGGGGGCAGGGATGAGCAGTTCTTC. Amino acids: CASRGILGGRDEQFF.

The genes are TRBV27 and TRBJ2-5, with D possibly matching TRBD2 (6 bases). With 4 bases removed from V and 2 bases from J, the gap between germline ends came to 11 bases. In germline, CDR1 is MNHEY, CDR2 SMNVEV (reference sequence). This CDR3 region has 14 residues. The CDR3 loop reads CASSYLGGQETQYF. CDR3 nucleotide sequence: TGTGCCAGCAGTTACCTCGGGGGACAAGAGACCCAGTACTTC.

This clone is hyperexpanded. The chain links TRBV11-2 to TRBJ1-3, with unresolved D. Per germline, CDR1 SGHAT and CDR2 FQNNGV. The CDR3 loop spans 15 amino acids. The ends were cut back, 4 bases at V and 0 bases at J, with 10 bases in the middle. CDR3 amino acids: CASSSTTDSGNTIYF. The CDR3 DNA sequence: TGTGCCAGCAGCTCCACAACAGACTCTGGAAACACCATATATTTT.

The chain uses TRBV6-5 and TRBJ1-1; tentatively, D is TRBD1 (6 bases). V was cut by 2 bases and J by 4 bases, with 14 bases left in between. CDR3 length equals 15 residues. Germline loops: CDR1 MNHEY, CDR2 SVGAGI. This CDR3 reads CASSYGGTLGTEAFF. In DNA form, the CDR3 reads TGTGCCAGCAGTTACGGGGGGACACTAGGCACTGAAGCTTTCTTT.

The chain couples TRBV4-1 to TRBJ2-3; 8 bases fit TRBD1. The CDR3 sequence is 15 residues long. V lost 6 bases, J lost 0 bases, and 5 bases stayed unmatched. Germline CDR1 MGHRA, CDR2 YSYEKL. The CDR3 loop reads CASRDTGGSTDTQYF. CDR3 bases: TGCGCCAGCAGGGATACAGGGGGTAGCACAGATACGCAGTATTTT.